This TCR beta chain was observed in a study of HIV-infected patients and healthy controls. Study observations and caveats: Untreated HIV+ repertoires had roughly threefold fewer distinct CDR3s and lower Shannon diversity than healthy controls. The diversity differences were not explained by slight age and sex differences between study cohorts.

cDNA was made from approximately 500 ng RNA using alpha and beta constant primers. Each of the alpha and beta chains got its own library through chain-specific third strand synthesis with indices. One primer pair amplified all rearrangements per chain; each cDNA got molecular barcodes. A 5' RACE adapter with a random hexamer and the SP2 primer site was joined to cDNA. MiXCR, run by TCRdb on the 5' RACE reads, gives a single entry per CDR3 protein. The top ten hold roughly 2.5% of the sample, which has about 19,000 distinct CDR3 sequences, about 8.9% seen once. Whole blood was used without fractionation, so all unsorted peripheral T cells were included. The CDR3 has 15 residues. Germline V gene sequence: CDR1 KGHSH, CDR2 LQKENI. Trimming took 5 bases from V and 8 from J, leaving 21 bases between them. This clonotype was picked up many times. Its antigen is not identified.

The sample comprised blood. V gene TRBV18 combines with J gene TRBJ1-2; no definite D call. The sequence was obtained from an adult in good health. The CDR3 coding sequence is TGTGCCAGCTCAGCGGTGACAAGCCCCTCCTGGGGCTACACCTTC. Its translation: CASSAVTSPSWGYTF.